This T cell receptor (beta chain) was recorded in a study of shared clonotypes between healthy human individuals. TCRdb's table, derived via immunoSEQ multiplex PCR, lists solely in-frame clones and lacks some. This sample yields some 500,000 clones, of which about 96% are seen a single time; approximately 0.067% belongs to the top ten. The study drew its donors from healthy HIV-negative adults without recent acute infections or vaccinations. This CDR3 has 14 amino acids. Notes on this clone: The antigen remains unidentified.

Study conclusions and caveats: Researchers sampled only blood; tissue repertoires likely differ.

The chain has TRBV21-1 and TRBJ2-7; the tabulated D call, TRBD1, remains unverified against the DNA. TRBV21-1 constitutes a pseudogene. The clonotype comes from a woman aged 25-40 years in good health. Sequenced material: naive CD4+ T cells sorted from blood. Subset given: CD45RA+ positively selected. CDR3 loop: CASSKSRQRYEQYF. Here the CDR3 DNA reads TGTGCCAGCAGCAAATCCCGACAGCGCTACGAGCAGTACTTC.